This T cell receptor (beta chain) was identified during a study of blood T cells in healthy people across ages. Study findings and constraints: Unknown CMV status may confound age-related changes in expanded clones. A roughly linear fall in TCR beta diversity per million T cells was seen with increasing age.

For this clonotype: No antigen is known for it.

Each donor's blood draw was roughly 9.8 milliliters of peripheral blood. PCR was performed a second time for about 7 to 11 cycles using a sample-barcoded 5' primer and a J-beta primer mix. Each cDNA molecule, via a template-switch adaptor with 12 random nucleotides, was tagged. TCRdb reprocessed the 5' RACE reads via MiXCR and lists one record per CDR3 protein. The sample has roughly 680,000 distinct CDR3 sequences, approximately 52% seen once. Sequenced: blood. The clonotype originates from an elderly woman in good health.

CDR3: CASSRAPGQGSNEQFF. For the CDR3, the DNA is TGTGCCAGTAGCCGAGCCCCGGGACAGGGTTCCAATGAGCAGTTCTTC. The chain recombines TRBV7-2 with TRBJ2-1, with 9 bases matching TRBD1. The CDR3 has 16 amino acids. Germline trimming cut 9 bases from V and 6 bases from J; bases unmatched to any gene: 15. CDR1 and CDR2 from the germline V gene are SGHTA and FQGNSA. Based on the CDR3 plus reference TRBV7-2 and TRBJ2-1, the full variable domain is GAGVSQSPSNKVTEKGKDVELRCDPISGHTALYWYRQSLGQGLEFLIYFQGNSAPDKSGLPSDRFSAERTGGSVSTLTIQRTQQEDSAVYLCASSRAPGQGSNEQFFGPGTRLTVL.